This TCR beta chain was documented in a study of identical twins. With template switching, a universal primer site was added, and the cDNA carried unique molecular identifiers. TCRdb processed the 5' RACE reads anew with MiXCR; each CDR3 protein has one entry. The sample shows 500,000 to 550,000 distinct CDR3 sequences, 20% to 25% of them seen only once. There are a few counts of this clonotype. Antigen specificity is unknown. Whole-study results and caveats: Beta clonotypes that were abundant in cord blood contained fewer insertions, a pattern absent from memory repertoires. Beta out-of-frame sequences displayed a weaker excess of sharing between twins.

Germline assignment: CDR1 SGHDT and CDR2 YYEEEE. This CDR3 has 14 residues. Trimming pared 0 bases from V and 2 bases from J, leaving 9 bases between. The same data also went into a second study, on yellow fever vaccine responses in identical twins.

The chain is built from TRBV5-6 and TRBJ2-7; D gene ambiguous. Sequencing used CD4+ T cells sorted from blood. The origin of this receptor is a woman aged 18-29 years in good health. CDR3 in DNA: TGTGCCAGCAGCTTGGAGCGCAATACCTACGAGCAGTACTTC. It yields the protein CASSLERNTYEQYF.